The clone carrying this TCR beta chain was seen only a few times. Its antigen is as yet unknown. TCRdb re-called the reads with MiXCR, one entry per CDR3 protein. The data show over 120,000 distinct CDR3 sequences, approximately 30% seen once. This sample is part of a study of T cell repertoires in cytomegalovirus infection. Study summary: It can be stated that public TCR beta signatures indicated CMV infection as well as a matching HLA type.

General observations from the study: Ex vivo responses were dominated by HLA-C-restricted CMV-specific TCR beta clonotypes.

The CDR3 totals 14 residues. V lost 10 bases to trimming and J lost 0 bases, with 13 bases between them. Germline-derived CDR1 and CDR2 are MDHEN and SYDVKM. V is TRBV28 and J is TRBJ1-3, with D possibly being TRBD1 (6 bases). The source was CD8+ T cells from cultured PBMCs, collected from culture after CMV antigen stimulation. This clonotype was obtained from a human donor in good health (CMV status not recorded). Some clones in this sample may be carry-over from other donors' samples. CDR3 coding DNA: TGTGCCACCTTCAGGGGTAACTCTGGAAACACCATATATTTT. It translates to CATFRGNSGNTIYF.